A selection of T cell receptor beta chains follows, all from one sample in a study of beta chain features in type 1 diabetes. Using immunoSEQ multiplex PCR, the repertoire was profiled, and TCRdb retains in-frame clones only, with some absent. The sample shows about 220,000 clones, 9.5% to 13% of them seen only once. The sample was central memory CD4+ T cells from blood. These receptors were taken from a man aged 18 to 35 in good health. CDR3s include the opening cysteine and the closing phenylalanine or tryptophan. Fields, in order: V gene, clone size, D gene, J gene, CDR3 DNA, CDR3 protein. The D gene is left open where the match is weak. Clone size is not always given. Where it is, it says once, few, many or a class for expanded clones.

V: TRBV7-9; size: few; D: -; J: TRBJ2-3; DNA: TGTGCCAGCAGCATAAGCGGCCTAACAGATACGCAGTATTTT; CDR3: CASSISGLTDTQYF
V: TRBV7-9; size: -; D: TRBD2; J: TRBJ2-1; DNA: TGTGCCAGCGTTCGGTGGGCTAGCGGGAGATCTGAGCAGTTCTTC; CDR3: CASVRWASGRSEQFF
V: TRBV9; size: few; D: -; J: TRBJ2-7; DNA: TGTGCCAGCAGCAAATCTAGCTCCTCCCTCTACGAGCAGTACTTC; CDR3: CASSKSSSSLYEQYF
V: TRBV5-1; size: few; D: -; J: TRBJ1-3; DNA: TGCGCCAGCAGCTTGGACAGCTCTGGAAACACCATATATTTT; CDR3: CASSLDSSGNTIYF
V: TRBV10-1; size: -; D: -; J: TRBJ2-3; DNA: TGCGCCAGCAGCCTAGGGTCCAGCACAGATACGCAGTATTTT; CDR3: CASSLGSSTDTQYF
V: TRBV4-1; size: few; D: -; J: TRBJ1-1; DNA: TGCGCCAGCAGCCAAGTCGGACAGTTGAACACTGAAGCTTTCTTT; CDR3: CASSQVGQLNTEAFF
V: TRBV29-1; size: -; D: -; J: TRBJ1-1; DNA: TGCACCGGGGCAGGGAGAATGGGAACGGACACTGAAGCTTTCTTT; CDR3: CTGAGRMGTDTEAFF
V: TRBV30; size: many; D: TRBD1; J: TRBJ1-3; DNA: TGTGCCTGGAGCCCCGGGACAGCCTCTGGAAACACCATATATTTT; CDR3: CAWSPGTASGNTIYF
V: TRBV5-6; size: -; D: -; J: TRBJ2-5; DNA: TGTGCCAGCAGCTTGGCATGGGCTATACAAGAGACCCAGTACTTC; CDR3: CASSLAWAIQETQYF
V: TRBV4-1; size: -; D: TRBD2; J: TRBJ2-3; DNA: TGCGCCAGCAGTTCATCGGGGCTAGCGGGCACAGATACGCAGTATTTT; CDR3: CASSSSGLAGTDTQYF
V: TRBV7-2; size: few; D: TRBD2; J: TRBJ2-2; DNA: TGTGCCAGCAGCTTAGCTAGCGGGACCAACACCGGGGAGCTGTTTTTT; CDR3: CASSLASGTNTGELFF
V: TRBV18; size: few; D: TRBD2; J: TRBJ2-7; DNA: TGTGCCAGCTCACCCCCTTCGGGAGGGACCTCCTACGAGCAGTACTTC; CDR3: CASSPPSGGTSYEQYF
V: TRBV15; size: few; D: TRBD2; J: TRBJ2-3; DNA: TGTGCCACCAGCAGAAACGGGAGGGGAGATACGCAGTATTTT; CDR3: CATSRNGRGDTQYF
V: TRBV7-2; size: few; D: -; J: TRBJ2-3; DNA: TGTGCCAGCAGACGGACTCCAACTAGCACAGATACGCAGTATTTT; CDR3: CASRRTPTSTDTQYF
V: TRBV4-1; size: few; D: TRBD1; J: TRBJ2-1; DNA: TGCGCCAGCAGCCCGACAGGGGGCCGTCCCAATGAGCAGTTCTTC; CDR3: CASSPTGGRPNEQFF
V: TRBV30; size: -; D: TRBD1; J: TRBJ1-4; DNA: TGTGCCTCGGACAGGGACCAAGAAAAACTGTTTTTT; CDR3: CASDRDQEKLFF
V: TRBV28; size: -; D: -; J: TRBJ1-4; DNA: TGTGCCAGCATAGCAGAAAATGAAAAACTGTTTTTT; CDR3: CASIAENEKLFF
V: TRBV7-2; size: many; D: TRBD2; J: TRBJ2-3; DNA: TGTGCCAGCAGCATTAGCGGGAGCGGCGATACGCAGTATTTT; CDR3: CASSISGSGDTQYF
V: TRBV29-1; size: few; D: -; J: TRBJ2-4; DNA: TGCAGCGTAGAGGGCCAGGGGTCCAAAAACATTCAGTACTTC; CDR3: CSVEGQGSKNIQYF
V: TRBV15; size: -; D: -; J: TRBJ1-4; DNA: TGTGCCACCAGCAGAGGGGATACGTCCTCTAATGAAAAACTGTTTTTT; CDR3: CATSRGDTSSNEKLFF
V: TRBV6-1; size: -; D: -; J: TRBJ2-7; DNA: TGTGCCAGCAGCGAACAGGGATACTCCTACGAGCAGTACTTC; CDR3: CASSEQGYSYEQYF
V: TRBV10-3; size: -; D: TRBD2; J: TRBJ2-1; DNA: TGTGCCATCAGTGGGGGCCTAGCGGGAGACCGGGATGAGCAGTTCTTC; CDR3: CAISGGLAGDRDEQFF
V: TRBV14; size: many; D: -; J: TRBJ1-1; DNA: TGTGCCAGCAGCCAAGATCAGCGGGCTGAAGCTTTCTTT; CDR3: CASSQDQRAEAFF
V: TRBV5-6; size: -; D: TRBD1; J: TRBJ2-3; DNA: TGTGCCAGCAGCTTGGAGGGACAGGGCTGCACAGATACGCAGTATTTT; CDR3: CASSLEGQGCTDTQYF
V: TRBV5-1; size: -; D: -; J: TRBJ2-3; DNA: TGCGCCAGCAGCTTGGGATGGGCCAACCCGGTCTCAGATACGCAGTATTTT; CDR3: CASSLGWANPVSDTQYF
V: TRBV28; size: -; D: -; J: TRBJ2-1; DNA: TGTGCCAGCAGTCTTTCGGCGGCTGGGGGCAATGAGCAGTTCTTC; CDR3: CASSLSAAGGNEQFF
V: TRBV18; size: many; D: TRBD1; J: TRBJ2-3; DNA: TGTGCCAGCTCATACCTGACCGGACAGGGGGAAGATACGCAGTATTTT; CDR3: CASSYLTGQGEDTQYF
V: TRBV4-3; size: -; D: TRBD2; J: TRBJ2-1; DNA: TGCGCCAGCAGCCAAGTTGCTAGCGGGAGGGCCTGGGGAAATGAGCAGTTCTTC; CDR3: CASSQVASGRAWGNEQFF
V: TRBV28; size: -; D: -; J: TRBJ2-3; DNA: TGTGCCAGCAGTTCCCCCCGGGAAGTTGCTAGCACAGATACGCAGTATTTT; CDR3: CASSSPREVASTDTQYF
V: TRBV30; size: -; D: -; J: TRBJ2-1; DNA: TGTGCCTGGAGCCTTGACAGTTACAATGAGCAGTTCTTC; CDR3: CAWSLDSYNEQFF
V: TRBV27; size: few; D: TRBD2; J: TRBJ2-7; DNA: TGTGCCAGCATGACCGCTAGCGGGAAGAACTCCTACGAGCAGTACTTC; CDR3: CASMTASGKNSYEQYF
V: TRBV7-8; size: -; D: TRBD2; J: TRBJ2-1; DNA: TGTGCCAGCACTAGCGGGAGAAGTCCCAATCAGCAGTTCTTC; CDR3: CASTSGRSPNQQFF
V: TRBV13; size: -; D: -; J: TRBJ2-3; DNA: TGTGCCAGCAGCTCGACTAGTCCCACCACAGATACGCAGTATTTT; CDR3: CASSSTSPTTDTQYF
V: TRBV18; size: -; D: -; J: TRBJ2-3; DNA: TGTGCCAGCTCCCTTGCAGGGGTTGACACGCAGTATTTT; CDR3: CASSLAGVDTQYF
V: TRBV7-2; size: -; D: -; J: TRBJ2-1; DNA: TGTGCCAGCAGCTTACAGGGAGTTGGGTCCTACAATGAGCAGTTCTTC; CDR3: CASSLQGVGSYNEQFF
V: TRBV25-1; size: -; D: TRBD1; J: TRBJ1-1; DNA: TGTGCCAGCAGGACGACAGGGAAGAACACTGAAGCTTTCTTT; CDR3: CASRTTGKNTEAFF
V: TRBV7-3; size: -; D: TRBD2; J: TRBJ2-3; DNA: TGTGCCAGCAGCATACTAGCGGGCACAGATACGCAGTATTTT; CDR3: CASSILAGTDTQYF
V: TRBV28; size: -; D: -; J: TRBJ2-2; DNA: TGTGCCAGCAGTTTCTTTACGGGAACAGGGAACGCGAACACCGGGGAGCTGTTTTTT; CDR3: CASSFFTGTGNANTGELFF
V: TRBV15; size: few; D: TRBD2; J: TRBJ2-1; DNA: TGTGCCACCAGCAGACGCCTCTCTAGCGGGAGTAAGTCCTACAATGAGCAGTTCTTC; CDR3: CATSRRLSSGSKSYNEQFF
V: TRBV11-2; size: -; D: TRBD1; J: TRBJ2-7; DNA: TGTGCCAGCAGCCCAGGGGGTAGCTGGAGCGAGCAGTACTTC; CDR3: CASSPGGSWSEQYF
V: TRBV30; size: many; D: -; J: TRBJ2-3; DNA: TGTGCCTGGAGTCCAAACACAGATACGCAGTATTTT; CDR3: CAWSPNTDTQYF
V: TRBV28; size: -; D: TRBD1; J: TRBJ2-7; DNA: TGTGCCAGCAGGCCGGGACAGAACTACGAGCAGTACTTC; CDR3: CASRPGQNYEQYF